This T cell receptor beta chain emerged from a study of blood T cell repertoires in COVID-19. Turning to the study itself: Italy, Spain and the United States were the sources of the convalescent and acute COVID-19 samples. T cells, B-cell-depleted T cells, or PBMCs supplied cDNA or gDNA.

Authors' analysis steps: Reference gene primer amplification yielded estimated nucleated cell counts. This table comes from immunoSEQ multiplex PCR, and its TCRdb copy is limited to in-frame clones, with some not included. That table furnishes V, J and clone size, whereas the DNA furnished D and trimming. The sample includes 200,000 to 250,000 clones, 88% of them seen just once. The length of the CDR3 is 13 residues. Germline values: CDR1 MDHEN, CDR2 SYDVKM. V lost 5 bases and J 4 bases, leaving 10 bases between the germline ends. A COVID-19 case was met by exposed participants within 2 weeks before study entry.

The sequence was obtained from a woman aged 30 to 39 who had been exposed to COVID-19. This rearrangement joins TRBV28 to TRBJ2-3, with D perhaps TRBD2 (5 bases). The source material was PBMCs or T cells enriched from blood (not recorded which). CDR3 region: CASSRTDSDTQYF. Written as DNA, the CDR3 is TGTGCCAGCAGTCGGACGGACTCAGATACGCAGTATTTT.